The clone carrying this T cell receptor beta chain has only a few counts. Its cognate antigen is unknown. Scientists ran DNA taken from cultured CD4+ T cells through the Oncomine TCR Beta short-read assay for sequencing. TCRdb reanalysed the PCR reads using MiXCR and keeps one entry per CDR3 protein. The sample lists about 7,600 distinct CDR3 sequences; approximately 20% were seen once. The source of the sample is a study of vaccination and CD4 T cells after COVID-19. The CDR3 length is 16 residues. Germline assignment: CDR1 LNHDA and CDR2 SQIVND (reference sequence). Deletions cut 2 bases from V and 0 bases from J, with 12 bases between. Treatment of the sample: 10-day PBMC culture with coronavirus spike peptide pools or control peptides (ViraFEST assay).

This chain connects TRBV19 to TRBJ2-3; TRBD2 might be the D (6 bases). This TCR came from a human donor who had recovered from COVID-19. Specimen: CD4+ T cells from blood, cultured in vitro, collected after SARS-CoV-2 vaccination. The CDR3 DNA reads as TGTGCCAGTAGTATATGGGGAGGAACTAGCACAGATACGCAGTATTTT. This sequence encodes CASSIWGGTSTDTQYF.